These 8 T cell receptor beta chains came from one sample sequenced in a study of T cells in women clearing cervical HPV infection. The assay was immunoSEQ multiplex PCR, and TCRdb's table has in-frame clones only and misses some. This sample's clone table lists 25,000 to 35,000 clones. Sequencing input: blood buffy coat. Every receptor here comes from a woman between 18 and 75 years old with a cervical HPV16 infection that either progressed to CIN3+ or cleared (not recorded which).

In the case of this clone: Coverage ceases 3 residues before the CDR3 finishes, and the germline J gene fills in the end. The chain is built from TRBV20-1 and TRBJ2-1, with 8 bases aligning to TRBD1. Germline CDR1 reads DFQATT; CDR2 reads SNEGSKA (reference sequence). V lost 5 bases to trimming and J lost 0 bases; unmatched junction nucleotides: 15. CDR3 length equals 18 residues. The CDR3 spells CSASTGDKEEGSYNEQFF. Partial CDR3 DNA: TGCAGTGCTTCGACAGGGGACAAGGAAGAGGGCTCCTACAATGAG.

Worth noting for this clone: The CDR3 extends 3 residues past the end of the read, so its final part is completed from the germline J gene. The chain combines TRBV7-9 with TRBJ2-5; 8 bases fit TRBD2. There are 14 residues in the CDR3. Trimming at V came to 5 bases and at J to 2 bases, leaving 4 bases not matched to a gene. Germline CDR1 and CDR2: SEHNR and FQNEAQ (reference sequence). The sequenced part of the CDR3 DNA is TGTGCCAGCAGCCATGGACTAGCTCAAGAGACC. Encoded protein: CASSHGLAQET. The CDR3, in full, reads CASSHGLAQETQYF. Using reference TRBV7-9 and TRBJ2-5 for the parts outside the CDR3, the full variable domain is DTGVSQNPRHKITKRGQNVTFRCDPISEHNRLYWYRQTLGQGPEFLTYFQNEAQLEKSRLLSDRFSAERPKGSFSTLEIQRTEQGDSAMYLCASSHGLAQETQYFGPGTRLLVL.

A note on this clone: From the germline J gene comes the end of the CDR3, since the read stops 3 residues before it. The rearrangement links TRBV2 to TRBJ1-2; tentative D call: TRBD1 (5 bases). The germline V and J ends were trimmed by 8 bases and 2 bases, with 12 bases remaining between them. The germline gives CDR1 SNHLY, CDR2 FYNNEI. The CDR3 totals 13 residues. CDR3 residues: CASRQSPNYGYTF. CDR3 DNA (partial): TGTGCCAGCCGACAGAGCCCAAACTATGGC.

Comment on this clone: Read sequence stops 3 residues before the CDR3 end, and the germline J gene provides the missing end. The chain couples TRBV19 to TRBJ1-2; D is ambiguous. Per the germline V gene, CDR1 is LNHDA and CDR2 is SQIVND (reference sequence). This CDR3 is 15 amino acids long. Incomplete CDR3 DNA: TGTGCCAGTGGGAGAGCGGGAGACGTGATCTACGAC. Its translation: CASGRAGDVIYD. The entire CDR3 reads CASGRAGDVIYDYTF.

Note on this clone: From the germline J gene comes the end of the CDR3, since the read stops 3 residues before it. The V gene is TRBV2, the J gene TRBJ2-3, with TRBD1 matching over 9 bases. Germline lookup yields CDR1 SNHLY and CDR2 FYNNEI. The CDR3 spans 14 residues. CDR3 DNA, as far as it was read: TGTGCCAGCAGTATAACAGGGGGCCAACAGCCG. Its translation: CASSITGGQQP. The complete CDR3 sequence is CASSITGGQQPQYF.

In regard to this clone: The read comes to an end 3 residues before the CDR3 does, leaving the germline J gene to fill in the end. The chain recombines TRBV6-1 with TRBJ2-7, with 9 nucleotides matching TRBD1. Germline V CDR1 and CDR2: MNHNS, SASEGT. The junction had 3 bases not matched to a gene; V was cut back by 3 bases and J by 3 bases. CDR3 length: 14 residues. The DNA read from the CDR3 is TGTGCCAGCAGTGACGCGGGACAGGGCTACGAG. It codes for CASSDAGQGYE. The full CDR3 protein reads CASSDAGQGYEQYF.

Concerning this clone itself: Read data end 3 residues before the CDR3 end; the end is taken from the germline J gene. The chain links TRBV20-1 to TRBJ2-7; D not resolved. V lost 3 bases and J 0 bases, leaving 15 bases between the germline ends. The CDR3 has 15 residues. The germline CDR1 and CDR2 sequences are DFQATT and SNEGSKA (reference sequence). This CDR3 is CSASLGLVTSYEQYF. Incomplete CDR3 DNA: TGCAGTGCTAGTTTAGGTCTAGTGACCTCCTACGAG.

Notes on this clone: The read halts 3 residues ahead of the CDR3 end, with the missing end drawn from the germline J gene. The rearrangement links TRBV20-1 to TRBJ2-5; 8 positions agree with TRBD1. The germline CDR1 and CDR2 sequences are DFQATT and SNEGSKA (reference sequence). The CDR3 covers 12 residues. With 6 bases clipped from V and 5 bases from J, the junction kept 5 bases outside the gene matches. The DNA read from the CDR3 is TGCAGTGCGGGGACAGGAGGGGAGACC. Translation gives CSAGTGGET. In full, the CDR3 is CSAGTGGETQYF.